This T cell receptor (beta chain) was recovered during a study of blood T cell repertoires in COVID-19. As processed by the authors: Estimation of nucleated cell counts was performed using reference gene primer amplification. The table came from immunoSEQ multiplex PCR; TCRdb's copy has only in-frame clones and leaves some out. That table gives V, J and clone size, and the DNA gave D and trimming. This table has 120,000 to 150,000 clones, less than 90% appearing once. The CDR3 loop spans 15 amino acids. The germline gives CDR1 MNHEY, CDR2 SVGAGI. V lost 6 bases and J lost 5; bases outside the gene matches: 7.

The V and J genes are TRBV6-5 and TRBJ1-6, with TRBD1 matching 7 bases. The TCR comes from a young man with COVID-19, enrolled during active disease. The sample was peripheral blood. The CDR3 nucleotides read TGTGCCAGCAGGCCCGACAGGGCAAATAATTCACCCCTCCACTTT. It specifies CASRPDRANNSPLHF.